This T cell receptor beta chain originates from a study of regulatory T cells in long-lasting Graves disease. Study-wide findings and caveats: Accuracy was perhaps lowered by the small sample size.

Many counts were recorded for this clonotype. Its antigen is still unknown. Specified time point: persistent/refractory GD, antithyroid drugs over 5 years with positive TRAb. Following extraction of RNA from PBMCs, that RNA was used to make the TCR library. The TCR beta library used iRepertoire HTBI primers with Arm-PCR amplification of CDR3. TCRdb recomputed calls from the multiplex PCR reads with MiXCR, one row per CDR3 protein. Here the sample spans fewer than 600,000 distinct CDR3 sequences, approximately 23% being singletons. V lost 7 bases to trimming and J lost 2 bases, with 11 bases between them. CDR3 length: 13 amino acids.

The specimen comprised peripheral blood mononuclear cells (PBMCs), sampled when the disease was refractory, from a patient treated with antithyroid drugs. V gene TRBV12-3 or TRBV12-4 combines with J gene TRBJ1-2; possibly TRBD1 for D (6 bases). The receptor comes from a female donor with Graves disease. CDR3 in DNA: TGTGCCAGCACCCTAGGGGGGAACTATGGCTACACCTTC. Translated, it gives CASTLGGNYGYTF.